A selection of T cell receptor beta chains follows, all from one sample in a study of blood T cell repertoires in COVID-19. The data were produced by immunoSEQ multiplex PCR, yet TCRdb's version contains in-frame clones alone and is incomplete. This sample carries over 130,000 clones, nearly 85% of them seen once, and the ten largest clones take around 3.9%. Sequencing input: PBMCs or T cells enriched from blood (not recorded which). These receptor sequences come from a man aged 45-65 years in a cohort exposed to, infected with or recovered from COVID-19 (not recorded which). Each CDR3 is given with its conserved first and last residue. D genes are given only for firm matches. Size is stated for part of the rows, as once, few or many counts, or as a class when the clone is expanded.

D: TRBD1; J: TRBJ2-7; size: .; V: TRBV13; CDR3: CASSTRGQSYEQYF; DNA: TGTGCCAGCAGCACGAGGGGGCAGTCCTACGAGCAGTACTTC
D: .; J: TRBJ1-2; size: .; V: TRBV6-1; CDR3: CASSETGNYGYTF; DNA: TGTGCCAGCAGTGAAACGGGTAACTATGGCTACACCTTC
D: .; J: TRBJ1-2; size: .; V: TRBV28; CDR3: CASGLVGYTF; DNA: TGTGCCAGCGGCCTGGTGGGCTACACCTTC
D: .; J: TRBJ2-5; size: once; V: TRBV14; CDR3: CASSQDRGTRWHF; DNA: TGTGCCAGCAGCCAAGATCGAGGAACTAGGTGGCACTTC
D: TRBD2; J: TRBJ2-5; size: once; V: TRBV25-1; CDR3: CASSAWTSGGETQYF; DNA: TGTGCCAGCAGTGCATGGACTAGCGGGGGTGAGACCCAGTACTTC
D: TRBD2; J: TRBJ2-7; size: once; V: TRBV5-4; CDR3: CASSSGLAGVVHEQYF; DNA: TGTGCCAGCAGCTCGGGACTAGCGGGAGTTGTCCACGAGCAGTACTTC
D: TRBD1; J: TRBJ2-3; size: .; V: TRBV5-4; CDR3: CASSRQGADTQYF; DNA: TGTGCCAGCAGCCGACAGGGCGCAGATACGCAGTATTTT
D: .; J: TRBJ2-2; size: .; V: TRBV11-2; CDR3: CASSSDTTSGELFF; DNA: TGTGCCAGCAGCTCAGATACTACGTCCGGGGAGCTGTTTTTT
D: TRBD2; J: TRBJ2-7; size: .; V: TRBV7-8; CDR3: CASSSPTGTSGQSPYEQYF; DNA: TGTGCCAGCAGCTCGCCCACCGGGACTAGCGGGCAAAGTCCCTACGAGCAGTACTTC
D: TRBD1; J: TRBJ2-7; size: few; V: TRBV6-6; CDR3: CASTLQPGTGVEQYF; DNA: TGTGCCAGCACACTCCAACCCGGGACAGGGGTCGAGCAGTACTTC
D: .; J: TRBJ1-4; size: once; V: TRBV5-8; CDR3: CASLPGPNEKLFF; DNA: TGTGCCAGCCTACCAGGGCCTAATGAAAAACTGTTTTTT
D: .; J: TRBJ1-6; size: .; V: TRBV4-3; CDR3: CASSQEAANDSPLHF; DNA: TGCGCCAGCAGCCAAGAGGCAGCGAATGATTCACCCCTCCACTTT
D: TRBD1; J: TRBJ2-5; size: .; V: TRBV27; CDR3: CASRPGQGQTQYF; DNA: TGTGCCAGCAGACCGGGACAGGGACAGACCCAGTACTTC
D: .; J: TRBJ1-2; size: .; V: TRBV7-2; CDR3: CASSPPGYGYTF; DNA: TGTGCCAGCAGCCCCCCGGGCTATGGCTACACCTTC
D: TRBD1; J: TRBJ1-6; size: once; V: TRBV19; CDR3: CAGGTGVSPLHF; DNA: TGTGCCGGCGGAACAGGGGTTTCACCCCTCCACTTT
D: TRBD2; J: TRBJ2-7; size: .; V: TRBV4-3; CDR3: CASSQGLAGYEQYF; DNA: TGCGCCAGCAGCCAGGGACTAGCGGGCTACGAGCAGTACTTC
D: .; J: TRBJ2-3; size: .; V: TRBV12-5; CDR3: CASGTHTDTQYF; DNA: TGTGCTAGTGGTACTCACACAGATACGCAGTATTTT
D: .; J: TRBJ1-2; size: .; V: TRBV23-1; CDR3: CASRQNYGYTF; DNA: TGCGCCAGCAGGCAGAACTATGGCTACACCTTC
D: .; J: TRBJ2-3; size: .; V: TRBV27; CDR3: CASSLIQGTDTQYF; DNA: TGTGCCAGCAGCCTTATTCAGGGCACAGATACGCAGTATTTT
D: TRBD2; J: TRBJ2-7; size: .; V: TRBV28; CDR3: CASSSSGNSYEQYF; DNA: TGTGCCAGCAGCTCAAGCGGGAACTCCTACGAGCAGTACTTC
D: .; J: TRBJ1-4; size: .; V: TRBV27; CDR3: CASSSRRDSNEKLFF; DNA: TGTGCCAGCAGTTCCCGTAGGGACTCAAATGAAAAACTGTTTTTT
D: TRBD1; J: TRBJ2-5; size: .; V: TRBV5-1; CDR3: CASSLTGTGGGETQYF; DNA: TGCGCCAGCAGCTTGACCGGGACAGGGGGCGGGGAGACCCAGTACTTC
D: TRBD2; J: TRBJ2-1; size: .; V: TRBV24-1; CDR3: CATSDPIAGGSYNEQFF; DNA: TGTGCCACCAGTGATCCAATAGCGGGGGGCAGCTACAATGAGCAGTTCTTC
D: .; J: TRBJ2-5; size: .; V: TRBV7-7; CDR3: CASSLSQGDGQYF; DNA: TGTGCCAGCAGCTTATCGCAGGGTGACGGCCAGTACTTC
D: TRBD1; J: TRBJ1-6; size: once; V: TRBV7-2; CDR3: CASSFGQGAASYNSPLHF; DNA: TGTGCCAGCAGCTTCGGCCAGGGGGCGGCCTCCTATAATTCACCCCTCCACTTT
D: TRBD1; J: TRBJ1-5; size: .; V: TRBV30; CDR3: CAWSLTGLAQPQHF; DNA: TGTGCCTGGAGTCTGACAGGGCTTGCACAGCCCCAGCATTTT
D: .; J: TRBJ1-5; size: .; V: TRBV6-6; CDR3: CASSGQINSNQPQHF; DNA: TGTGCCAGCTCTGGACAGATAAATAGCAATCAGCCCCAGCATTTT
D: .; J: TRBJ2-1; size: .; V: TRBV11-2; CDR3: CASSLKWRGNEQFF; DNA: TGTGCCAGCAGCCTGAAATGGCGGGGCAATGAGCAGTTCTTC
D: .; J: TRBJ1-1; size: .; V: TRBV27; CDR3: CASSLPGLEAFF; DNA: TGTGCCAGCAGTTTACCGGGTCTGGAAGCTTTCTTT
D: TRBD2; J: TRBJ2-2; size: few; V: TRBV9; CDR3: CASTSGGAVRAGELFF; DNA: TGTGCCAGTACTAGCGGGGGGGCCGTCCGGGCCGGGGAGCTGTTTTTT
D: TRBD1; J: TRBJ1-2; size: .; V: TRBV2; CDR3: CASSGKTGKVGGYTF; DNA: TGTGCCAGCAGTGGGAAGACAGGGAAGGTGGGCGGCTACACCTTC
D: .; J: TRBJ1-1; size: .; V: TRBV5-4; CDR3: CASSLRTGWDTEAFF; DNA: TGTGCCAGCAGCCTGAGGACGGGATGGGACACTGAAGCTTTCTTT
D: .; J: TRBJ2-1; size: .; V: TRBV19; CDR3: CASSSSVSYNEQFF; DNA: TGTGCCAGTAGTTCATCGGTCTCCTACAATGAGCAGTTCTTC
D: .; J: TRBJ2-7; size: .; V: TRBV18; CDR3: CASSPEGGGLGQYF; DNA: TGTGCCAGCTCACCAGAGGGGGGGGGCCTCGGGCAGTACTTC
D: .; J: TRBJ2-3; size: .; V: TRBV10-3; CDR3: CAISEKVAGFDGDDTQYF; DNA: TGTGCCATCAGTGAAAAGGTGGCGGGGTTCGACGGGGACGATACGCAGTATTTT
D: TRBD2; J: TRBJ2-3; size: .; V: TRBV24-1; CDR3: CATHTGLAGARPSTDTQYF; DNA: TGTGCCACCCACACAGGCCTAGCGGGGGCCCGCCCTAGCACAGATACGCAGTATTTT
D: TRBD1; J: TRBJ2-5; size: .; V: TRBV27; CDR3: CASGRQGRQETQYF; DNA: TGTGCCAGCGGACGACAGGGGAGACAAGAGACCCAGTACTTC
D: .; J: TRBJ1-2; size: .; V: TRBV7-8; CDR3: CASSPLGGEGGYTF; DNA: TGTGCCAGCAGCCCCCTAGGGGGGGAAGGCGGCTACACCTTC
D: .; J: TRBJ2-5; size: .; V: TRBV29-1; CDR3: CSVTLARGVSETQYF; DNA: TGCAGCGTAACCCTGGCCAGGGGGGTTTCAGAGACCCAGTACTTC
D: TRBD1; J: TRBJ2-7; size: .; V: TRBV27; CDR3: CASSLKPDRVDEQYF; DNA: TGTGCCAGCAGTTTAAAACCGGACAGGGTGGACGAGCAGTACTTC
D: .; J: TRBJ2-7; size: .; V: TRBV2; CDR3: CAGKNQQGSEQYF; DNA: TGTGCCGGCAAAAACCAGCAGGGTAGTGAGCAGTACTTC
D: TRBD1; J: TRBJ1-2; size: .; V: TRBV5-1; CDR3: CASSLAGQGAYGYTF; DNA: TGCGCCAGCAGCTTGGCCGGACAGGGGGCCTATGGCTACACCTTC
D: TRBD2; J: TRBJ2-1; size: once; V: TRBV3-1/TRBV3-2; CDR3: CASSQEGRGVVNEQFF; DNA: TGTGCCAGCAGCCAAGAGGGCCGGGGGGTTGTCAATGAGCAGTTCTTC
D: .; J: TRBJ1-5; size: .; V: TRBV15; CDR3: CATSRDYGQPQHF; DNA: TGTGCCACCAGCAGAGACTACGGGCAGCCCCAGCATTTT
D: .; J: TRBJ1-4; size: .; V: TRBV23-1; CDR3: CASSQFKPTPGHQDEKLFF; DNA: TGCGCCAGCAGTCAATTCAAACCCACCCCGGGACACCAAGATGAAAAACTGTTTTTT
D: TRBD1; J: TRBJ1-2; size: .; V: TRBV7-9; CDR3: CASSLGGDRNYGYTF; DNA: TGTGCCAGCAGCTTAGGAGGGGACAGGAACTATGGCTACACCTTC
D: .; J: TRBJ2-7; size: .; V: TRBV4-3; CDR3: CASSPYPGAYEQYF; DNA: TGCGCCAGCAGCCCCTACCCGGGGGCCTACGAGCAGTACTTC
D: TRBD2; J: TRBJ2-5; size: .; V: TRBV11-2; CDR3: CASSQTSGRAVETQYF; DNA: TGTGCCAGCAGCCAGACCAGCGGGAGGGCCGTGGAGACCCAGTACTTC
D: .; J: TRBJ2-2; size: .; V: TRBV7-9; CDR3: CASSTRVSGELFF; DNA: TGTGCCAGCAGCACCAGGGTAAGCGGGGAGCTGTTTTTT
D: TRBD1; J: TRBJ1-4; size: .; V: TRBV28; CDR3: CASSGRGTEEKLFF; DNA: TGTGCCAGCAGTGGTAGGGGGACAGAGGAAAAACTGTTTTTT
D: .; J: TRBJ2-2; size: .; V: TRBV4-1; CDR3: CASSQLTANTGELFF; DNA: TGCGCCAGCAGCCAACTCACAGCAAACACCGGGGAGCTGTTTTTT
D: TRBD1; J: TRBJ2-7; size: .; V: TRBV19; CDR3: CASSPWTGLAYEQYF; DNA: TGTGCCAGTAGTCCTTGGACAGGGTTGGCCTACGAGCAGTACTTC
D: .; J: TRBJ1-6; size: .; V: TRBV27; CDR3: CASSLFTPGRENSPLHF; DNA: TGTGCCAGCAGTTTATTCACCCCAGGGAGGGAGAATTCACCCCTCCACTTT
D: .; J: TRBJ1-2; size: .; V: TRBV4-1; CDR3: CASSQERSILGRGNFGNYGYTF; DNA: TGCGCCAGCAGCCAAGAAAGGAGTATTTTGGGAAGGGGCAATTTTGGGAACTATGGCTACACCTTC
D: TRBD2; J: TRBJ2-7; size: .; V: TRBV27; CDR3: CASSLRGGLAGGRYEQYF; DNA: TGTGCCAGCAGCCTACGTGGGGGACTAGCGGGAGGAAGGTACGAGCAGTACTTC